This T cell receptor beta chain was sequenced in a study of CD8 T cells in ankylosing spondylitis. TCRdb re-called the 5' RACE reads with MiXCR, one entry per CDR3 protein. The sample holds more than 650,000 distinct CDR3 sequences; approximately 10% are singletons and the top ten take around 0.51%. The table lists this clonotype with a few counts. Its cognate antigen is unknown. Whole-study findings and limits: Clones linked to disease were reported to show significant enrichment in matched ankylosing spondylitis synovial fluid. A TCR beta motif of about 8 highly homologous variants appeared characteristic of ankylosing spondylitis blood. Previously reported in reactive arthritis synovial fluid and blood were some of the motif variants.

The CDR3 sequence is 14 residues long. Germline values: CDR1 DFQATT, CDR2 SNEGSKA (reference sequence). The V end lost 2 bases, the J end lost 3 bases, and 14 bases lay between the germline ends. The sample comprised blood, either unsorted or a sorted T cell fraction (not recorded which). V and J are TRBV20-1 and TRBJ2-7; possibly TRBD1 for D (5 bases). The sequence came from a male donor with ankylosing spondylitis. Here the CDR3 reads CSARKTAVIYEQYF. The CDR3 DNA reads TGCAGTGCTAGAAAGACAGCTGTCATCTACGAGCAGTACTTC.